The entry below gives a single T cell receptor beta chain sequence along with its context. What it binds is unknown. The data belong to a study of T cell responses to AZD1222 COVID-19 vaccine. Study-wide results and caveats: Epitopes outside B.1.351 and B.1.1.7 mutated regions reportedly drew nearly half of spike TCRs. Spike-specific TCR repertoires showed rising breadth and depth after two AZD1222 doses.

The method was immunoSEQ multiplex PCR; TCRdb's version includes in-frame clones alone and lacks a portion of them. The repertoire holds 95,000 to 110,000 clones, with around 90% as singletons. The germline gives CDR1 MDHEN, CDR2 SYDVKM. This CDR3 spans 16 amino acids. The junction had 4 bases not matched to a gene; V was cut back by 2 bases and J by 2 bases. This receptor was taken from an adult who received the AZD1222 COVID-19 vaccine. The material was peripheral blood, obtained 28 days after the second AZD1222 dose. This chain links TRBV28 with TRBJ2-5; 11 bases match TRBD2. CDR3 sequence (DNA): TGTGCCAGCAGTTTAAAGGGACTAGCGGCTCAAGAGACCCAGTACTTC. It specifies CASSLKGLAAQETQYF.